The 27 T cell receptor beta chains given below trace back to one sample, sequenced in a study of blood T cell repertoires in COVID-19. Data came from immunoSEQ multiplex PCR; TCRdb stores just in-frame clones and leaves some out. The sample shows about 190,000 clones, approximately 79% of them seen only once. Sequencing was done on a sample of peripheral blood. These TCRs come from a woman aged 45-59 years with acute or convalescent COVID-19.

This clone has just one count. The V and J genes are TRBV7-2 and TRBJ2-3; D might be TRBD1 (7 bases). Trimming removed 8 bases at V and 2 bases at J, with 17 bases between. The CDR3 is 15 amino acids. Germline CDR1 reads SGHTA; CDR2 reads FQGNSA. CDR3 nucleotides: TGTGCCAGCGCCCAGGGGGGAATCGCCACAGATACGCAGTATTTT. Its translation: CASAQGGIATDTQYF.

This chain links TRBV19 with TRBJ2-5, with 9 bases lining up with TRBD1. After removal of 6 bases from V and 4 bases from J, the junction contained 9 bases not matched to a gene. CDR3 length: 15 residues. Germline V gene sequence: CDR1 LNHDA, CDR2 SQIVND (reference sequence). The CDR3 sequence: CASRNTGGRVETQYF. CDR3 in DNA: TGTGCCAGTAGGAATACAGGGGGCAGGGTAGAGACCCAGTACTTC.

The CDR3 bases are TGTGCCAGCAGCCGGGGACAGAGCGGAGCCTACGAGCAGTACTTC. As protein: CASSRGQSGAYEQYF. The chain links TRBV3-1 (or the pseudogene TRBV3-2) to TRBJ2-7, with 7 bases fitting TRBD1. CDR1 is LGHDT and CDR2 is YNNKEL in the germline V gene (reference sequence). The trim removed 4 bases at V and 2 bases at J, leaving 8 bases unmatched. The CDR3 sequence is 15 residues long.

The V and J genes are TRBV19 and TRBJ1-5, with 10 bases aligning to TRBD1. The germline CDR1 and CDR2 sequences are LNHDA and SQIVND (reference sequence). V lost 4 bases and J lost 0; bases outside the gene matches: 6. The CDR3 consists of 17 residues. The CDR3 DNA is TGTGCCAGTAGTACCGGGACAGGGGCCAATAGCAATCAGCCCCAGCATTTT. As protein: CASSTGTGANSNQPQHF.

The CDR3 sequence is CASSSTGVVIRPYEQYF. In DNA form, the CDR3 reads TGTGCCAGCAGTTCTACGGGGGTCGTTATACGCCCCTACGAGCAGTACTTC. V usage is TRBV28 and J usage is TRBJ2-7; D perhaps matches TRBD2 (6 bases). The ends were cut back, 4 bases at V and 2 bases at J, with 21 bases in the middle. CDR1 and CDR2 from the germline V gene are MDHEN and SYDVKM. The CDR3 totals 17 residues.

This clone was detected only once. This specimen includes other DNA sequences encoding the same CDR3. V is TRBV9 and J is TRBJ1-6; 7 bases map to TRBD1. Germline V gene sequence: CDR1 SGDLS, CDR2 YYNGEE. The CDR3 is made up of 13 amino acids. The V and J ends lost 3 bases and 10 bases, in that order; junction bases with no gene match: 4. The CDR3: CASSATGESPLHF. CDR3 DNA sequence: TGTGCCAGCAGCGCAACAGGGGAATCACCCCTCCACTTT.

The chain combines TRBV7-2 with TRBJ1-2; possibly TRBD1 for D (5 bases). The CDR3 is made up of 14 amino acids. CDR1 is SGHTA, CDR2 FQGNSA, per germline. V was trimmed by 0 bases and J by 7 bases, leaving 12 bases between them. The CDR3 DNA follows: TGTGCCAGCAGCTTAGCTAGGGGTCAAGGTGGCTACACCTTC. It is translated as CASSLARGQGGYTF.

This clone was detected once. The chain is built from TRBV7-9 and TRBJ1-1; 10 nucleotides align to TRBD1. Germline lookup yields CDR1 SEHNR and CDR2 FQNEAQ (reference sequence). This CDR3 spans 15 amino acids. The V segment lost 6 bases and the J segment 7 bases; nucleotides outside the gene matches: 11. CDR3 in amino acids: CASSPRTGQGIEAFF. Here the CDR3 DNA reads TGTGCCAGCAGTCCAAGGACGGGACAGGGGATTGAAGCTTTCTTT.

The genes are TRBV9 and TRBJ2-7; 8 bases are shared with TRBD1. CDR3 size: 15 residues. Trimming removed 0 bases from V and 2 bases from J; junction bases left unmatched: 4. The V gene's germline CDR1 is SGDLS and CDR2 YYNGEE. The CDR3 DNA is TGTGCCAGCAGCGTAGCACCGGACAGGGCCTACGAGCAGTACTTC. This translates into CASSVAPDRAYEQYF.

This chain connects TRBV7-2 to TRBJ2-3; D is possibly TRBD1 (5 bases). Trimming pared 1 base from V and 7 bases from J, leaving 15 bases between. CDR1 SGHTA and CDR2 FQGNSA come from the germline V gene. The CDR3 runs to 15 residues. The CDR3 region is CASSLGREFPHTQYF. CDR3 bases: TGTGCCAGCAGCTTAGGCAGGGAATTCCCCCATACGCAGTATTTT. The complete variable domain, with remaining parts taken from reference TRBV7-2 and TRBJ2-3, reads GAGVSQSPSNKVTEKGKDVELRCDPISGHTALYWYRQSLGQGLEFLIYFQGNSAPDKSGLPSDRFSAERTGGSVSTLTIQRTQQEDSAVYLCASSLGREFPHTQYFGPGTRLTVL.

This chain uses TRBV12-5 with TRBJ1-3; no reliable D call. CDR1 LGHNT and CDR2 FRNRAP come from the germline V gene. V dropped 6 bases and J dropped 0 bases, with 9 bases sitting between them. CDR3 length equals 14 residues. The chain's CDR3 is CASGVGSSGNTIYF. The CDR3 DNA reads TGTGCTAGTGGGGTTGGGAGCTCTGGAAACACCATATATTTT.

This clone was seen once. V and J are TRBV12-3 or TRBV12-4 and TRBJ1-2; D is unclear. The CDR3 contains 12 residues. V was clipped by 4 bases and J by 7 bases, with 10 bases between them. CDR3 sequence: CASSSRVGGYTF. The CDR3 nucleotides are TGTGCCAGCAGTTCGAGGGTTGGTGGCTACACCTTC.

This clone has more than one count but fewer than ten. This chain links TRBV19 with TRBJ2-7, with 7 bases identical to TRBD1. CDR3 size: 14 residues. Trimming cost V 6 bases and J 1 base; bases outside gene matches: 6. The germline gives CDR1 LNHDA, CDR2 SQIVND (reference sequence). The DNA of the CDR3 is TGTGCCAGTAGCTTGGGACAGACGTCCTACGAGCAGTACTTC. This sequence encodes CASSLGQTSYEQYF.

V gene TRBV14 combines with J gene TRBJ2-1; D is possibly TRBD1 (5 bases). V lost 0 bases and J 7 bases, leaving 10 bases between the germline ends. Germline CDR1 SGHDN, CDR2 FVKESK. The CDR3 consists of 14 residues. As DNA, the CDR3 is TGTGCCAGCAGCCAAGACAGGGTATTAAATGAGCAGTTCTTC. Encoded protein: CASSQDRVLNEQFF.

The chain uses TRBV5-4 and TRBJ2-7; 9 positions agree with TRBD2. Germline CDR1 SGHNT, CDR2 YYREEE (reference sequence). The CDR3 runs to 15 residues. V was pared by 4 bases and J by 3 bases, with 8 bases of the junction left unmatched. CDR3 DNA sequence: TGTGCCAGCAGCCTTAGCGGGGGTGGACTCTACGAGCAGTACTTC. This translates into CASSLSGGGLYEQYF.

This clone was observed a handful of times. This rearrangement joins TRBV24-1 to TRBJ1-5, with 7 nucleotides matching TRBD1. J gave up 7 bases and V 4 bases, and 6 bases lay outside the gene matches. The CDR3 has 14 amino acids. Germline lookup yields CDR1 KGHDR and CDR2 SFDVKD. CDR3 bases: TGTGCCACCAGTGAGACAGGGTGGGAACAGCCCCAGCATTTT. It is translated as CATSETGWEQPQHF.

The chain combines TRBV24-1 with TRBJ1-5, with 8 bases matching TRBD1. Per germline, CDR1 KGHDR and CDR2 SFDVKD. CDR3 length: 15 amino acids. The ends lost 3 bases at V and 7 bases at J; junction bases unmatched: 7. The CDR3 loop is CATSDPRTGNQPQHF. The CDR3 nucleotides are TGTGCCACCAGTGATCCCCGGACAGGGAACCAGCCCCAGCATTTT.

V usage is TRBV7-8 and J usage is TRBJ2-5; TRBD2 might be the D (6 bases). The CDR3 contains 15 residues. Between the trimmed V and J ends, which lost 5 bases and 3 bases, there was a span of 16 bases. CDR1 is SGHVS, CDR2 FQNEAQ, per germline. This CDR3 is CASSRFGGMKETQYF. The CDR3 nucleotides read TGTGCCAGCAGCCGTTTTGGGGGGATGAAAGAGACCCAGTACTTC.

The V gene is TRBV5-6, the J gene TRBJ2-5; D perhaps matches TRBD2 (6 bases). V lost 0 bases and J lost 4, with 16 bases in between. The CDR3 length is 16 residues. Germline assignment: CDR1 SGHDT and CDR2 YYEEEE. Written as DNA, the CDR3 is TGTGCCAGCAGCTTGGCCGTGACTAGGAGGGGAGAGACCCAGTACTTC. Protein: CASSLAVTRRGETQYF. The full variable domain, in which reference TRBV5-6 and TRBJ2-5 provide the parts outside the CDR3, is DAGVTQSPTHLIKTRGQQVTLRCSPKSGHDTVSWYQQALGQGPQFIFQYYEEEERQRGNFPDRFSGHQFPNYSSELNVNALLLGDSALYLCASSLAVTRRGETQYFGPGTRLLVL.

This clone was observed a few times. The genes are TRBV6-2 or TRBV6-3 and TRBJ2-2; D might be TRBD1 or TRBD2, each matching 5 bases. Germline values: CDR1 MNHEY, CDR2 SVGEGT. V lost 4 bases and J 5 bases, leaving 11 bases between the germline ends. This CDR3 has 14 amino acids. This chain's CDR3 is CASSFSGSTGELFF. CDR3 DNA: TGTGCCAGCAGTTTCTCAGGGAGTACCGGGGAGCTGTTTTTT.

This chain links TRBV7-9 with TRBJ2-2; TRBD1 aligns across 7 bases. The germline CDR1 and CDR2 sequences are SEHNR and FQNEAQ (reference sequence). The CDR3 has 15 residues. Losses at the gene ends were 2 bases for V and 3 bases for J; bases not matched to a gene: 3. The CDR3 DNA follows: TGTGCCAGCAGCTTAACAGGGGTGGACACCGGGGAGCTGTTTTTT. This codes for CASSLTGVDTGELFF.

This chain uses TRBV28 with TRBJ2-1; TRBD2 is a possible D gene (5 bases). V lost 3 bases, J lost 5 bases, and 14 bases lay in between. Germline CDR1 and CDR2: MDHEN and SYDVKM. The CDR3 contains 15 residues. Written as DNA, the CDR3 is TGTGCCAGCAGTTTGAGGGCCCCTCCCCACAATGAGCAGTTCTTC. Residues: CASSLRAPPHNEQFF.

The J gene is TRBJ1-3, the V gene TRBV5-1; no clear D gene. V dropped 1 base and J dropped 0 bases, with 8 bases sitting between them. Per the germline V gene, CDR1 is SGHRS and CDR2 is YFSETQ. This CDR3 has 15 residues. DNA of the CDR3: TGCGCCAGCAGCTTGCCAGGCCTCTCTGGAAACACCATATATTTT. Encoded protein: CASSLPGLSGNTIYF.

The V call is TRBV9, the J call TRBJ2-2, with a possible D match to TRBD2 (6 bases). The germline V gene has CDR1 SGDLS and CDR2 YYNGEE. With 7 bases removed from V and 7 bases from J, the gap between germline ends came to 14 bases. There are 13 residues in the CDR3. For the CDR3, the DNA is TGTGCCAGCGCAGGGACTCCCCTCGGGGAGCTGTTTTTT. The encoded protein is CASAGTPLGELFF.

This chain uses TRBV21-1 with TRBJ1-6; the table's D gene call, TRBD1, was not cross checked with the DNA. TRBV21-1 is flagged as a pseudogene. This CDR3 comprises 15 residues. The CDR3 spells CASSKGGQPNSPLHF. The CDR3 coding sequence is TGTGCCAGCAGCAAAGGGGGACAGCCTAATTCACCCCTCCACTTT.

V usage is TRBV14 and J usage is TRBJ2-1; possibly TRBD2 for D (5 bases). The CDR3 has 15 amino acids. V gave up 0 bases and J gave up 5 bases, with 11 bases separating them. Germline CDR1 and CDR2: SGHDN and FVKESK. CDR3 coding DNA: TGTGCCAGCAGCCAAGATCGAGGGCGAAACAATGAGCAGTTCTTC. Its protein is CASSQDRGRNNEQFF.

The rearrangement uses TRBV7-2 and TRBJ1-4; no reliable D call. V was clipped by 4 bases and J by 10 bases, with 13 bases between them. The germline V gene encodes CDR1 SGHTA and CDR2 FQGNSA. This CDR3 has 13 residues. The CDR3 reads CASSSPLAGKLFF. The CDR3 DNA sequence: TGTGCCAGCAGCTCCCCTCTCGCGGGAAAACTGTTTTTT.